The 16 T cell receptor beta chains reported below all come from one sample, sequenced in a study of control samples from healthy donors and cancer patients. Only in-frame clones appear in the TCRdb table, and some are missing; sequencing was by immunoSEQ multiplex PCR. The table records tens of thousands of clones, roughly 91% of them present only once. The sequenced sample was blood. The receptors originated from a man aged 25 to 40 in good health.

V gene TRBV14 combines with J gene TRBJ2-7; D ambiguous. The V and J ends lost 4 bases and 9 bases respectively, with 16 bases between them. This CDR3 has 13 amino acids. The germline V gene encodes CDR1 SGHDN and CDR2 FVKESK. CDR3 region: CASSRRNLDGQYF. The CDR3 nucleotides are TGTGCCAGCAGCCGACGGAACCTGGACGGGCAGTACTTC.

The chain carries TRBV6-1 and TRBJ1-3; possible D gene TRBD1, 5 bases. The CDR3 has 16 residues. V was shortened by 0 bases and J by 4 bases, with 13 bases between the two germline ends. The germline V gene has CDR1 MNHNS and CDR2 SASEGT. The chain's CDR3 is CASSEARTRTGNTIYF. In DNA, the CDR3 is TGTGCCAGCAGTGAAGCCCGAACTAGGACAGGAAACACCATATATTTT.

The CDR3 DNA is TGTGCCAGCAGTTTATCTCGCCCCCTCAGGGTTGGCGAGACCCAGTACTTC. Translating gives CASSLSRPLRVGETQYF. The chain joins TRBV28 to TRBJ2-5; D is perhaps TRBD1 (5 bases). This CDR3 has 17 residues. Trimming took 1 base from V and 5 from J, leaving 20 bases between them. Germline V lookup: CDR1 MDHEN, CDR2 SYDVKM.

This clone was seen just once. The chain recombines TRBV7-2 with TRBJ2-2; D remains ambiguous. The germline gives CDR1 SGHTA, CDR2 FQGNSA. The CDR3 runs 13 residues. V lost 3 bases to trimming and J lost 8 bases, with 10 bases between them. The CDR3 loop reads CASSFKVSGELFF. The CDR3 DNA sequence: TGTGCCAGCAGCTTTAAGGTCTCGGGGGAGCTGTTTTTT.

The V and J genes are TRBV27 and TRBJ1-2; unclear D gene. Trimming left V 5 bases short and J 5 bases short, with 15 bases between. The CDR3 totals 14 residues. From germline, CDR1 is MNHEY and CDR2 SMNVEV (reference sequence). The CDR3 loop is CASSVARLGYGYTF. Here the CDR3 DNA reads TGTGCCAGCAGTGTAGCACGACTGGGGTATGGCTACACCTTC.

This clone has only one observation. The CDR3: CASRTTSGFTDTQYF. DNA for the CDR3: TGTGCCAGCCGGACGACTAGCGGTTTCACAGATACGCAGTATTTT. This rearrangement joins TRBV2 to TRBJ2-3; 9 bases match TRBD2. The CDR3 runs 15 residues. V shed 8 bases, J shed 2 bases, and the junction held 8 bases outside the gene matches. The germline V gene has CDR1 SNHLY and CDR2 FYNNEI.

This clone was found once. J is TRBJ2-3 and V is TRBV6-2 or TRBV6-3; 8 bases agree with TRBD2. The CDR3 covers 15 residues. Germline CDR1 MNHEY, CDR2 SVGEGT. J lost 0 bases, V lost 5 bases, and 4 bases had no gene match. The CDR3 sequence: CASSRASGSTDTQYF. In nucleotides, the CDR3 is TGTGCCAGCAGTAGGGCTAGCGGGAGCACAGATACGCAGTATTTT.

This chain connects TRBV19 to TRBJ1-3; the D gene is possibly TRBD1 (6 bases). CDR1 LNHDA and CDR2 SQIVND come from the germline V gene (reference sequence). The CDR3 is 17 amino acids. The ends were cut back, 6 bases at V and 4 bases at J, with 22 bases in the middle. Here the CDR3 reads CASSKQGRSFMGNTIYF. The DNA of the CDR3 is TGTGCCAGTAGCAAACAGGGTCGGTCTTTCATGGGAAACACCATATATTTT.

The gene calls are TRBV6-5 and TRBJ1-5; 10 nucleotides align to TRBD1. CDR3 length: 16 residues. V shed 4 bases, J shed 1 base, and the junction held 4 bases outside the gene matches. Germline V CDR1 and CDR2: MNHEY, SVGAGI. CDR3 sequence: CASSSDRGRSNQPQHF. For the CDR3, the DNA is TGTGCCAGCAGTTCAGACAGGGGGCGAAGCAATCAGCCCCAGCATTTT.

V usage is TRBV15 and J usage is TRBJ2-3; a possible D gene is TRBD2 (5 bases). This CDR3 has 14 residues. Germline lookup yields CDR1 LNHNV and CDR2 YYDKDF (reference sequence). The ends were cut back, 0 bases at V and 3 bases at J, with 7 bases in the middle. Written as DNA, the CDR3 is TGTGCCACCAGCAGAGAGAGGGAAACAGATACGCAGTATTTT. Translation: CATSRERETDTQYF. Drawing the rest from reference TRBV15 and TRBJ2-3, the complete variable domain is DAMVIQNPRYQVTQFGKPVTLSCSQTLNHNVMYWYQQKSSQAPKLLFHYYDKDFNNEADTPDNFQSRRPNTSFCFLDIRSPGLGDTAMYLCATSRERETDTQYFGPGTRLTVL.

CDR3 amino acids: CASSPKWASGADTQYF. DNA of the CDR3: TGTGCCAGCAGCCCAAAGTGGGCCTCGGGAGCAGATACGCAGTATTTT. The chain employs TRBV5-4 and TRBJ2-3, with a tentative D call TRBD2 (6 bases). CDR1 and CDR2 from the germline V gene are SGHNT and YYREEE (reference sequence). The CDR3 spans 16 residues. Trimming left V 4 bases short and J 4 bases short, with 19 bases between.

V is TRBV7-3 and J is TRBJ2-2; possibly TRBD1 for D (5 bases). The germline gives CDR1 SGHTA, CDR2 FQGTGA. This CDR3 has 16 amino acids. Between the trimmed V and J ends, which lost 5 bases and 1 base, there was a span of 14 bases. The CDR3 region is CASSSMGPLNTGELFF. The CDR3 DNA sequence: TGTGCCAGCAGCAGTATGGGGCCATTGAACACCGGGGAGCTGTTTTTT.

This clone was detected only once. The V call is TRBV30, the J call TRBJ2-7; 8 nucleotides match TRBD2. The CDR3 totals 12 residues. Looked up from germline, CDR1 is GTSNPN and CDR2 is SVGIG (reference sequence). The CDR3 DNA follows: TGTGCTTTAGCGGGACGCAACTACGAGCAGTACTTC. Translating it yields CALAGRNYEQYF.

CDR3 loop: CASSRTSGNYEQYF. DNA of the CDR3: TGTGCCAGCAGCAGGACTAGCGGGAACTACGAGCAGTACTTC. This chain connects TRBV25-1 to TRBJ2-7; TRBD2 aligns across 12 bases. Trimming removed 6 bases from V and 3 bases from J; junction bases left unmatched: 3. Germline loops: CDR1 MGHDK, CDR2 SYGVNS. The CDR3 consists of 14 residues.

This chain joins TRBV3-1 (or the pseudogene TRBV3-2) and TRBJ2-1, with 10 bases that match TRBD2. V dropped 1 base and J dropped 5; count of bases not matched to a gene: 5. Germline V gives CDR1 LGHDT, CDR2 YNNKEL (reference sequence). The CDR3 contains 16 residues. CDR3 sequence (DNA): TGTGCCAGCAGCCAAGTTGCGGGACTAGCGAACAATGAGCAGTTCTTC. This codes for CASSQVAGLANNEQFF.

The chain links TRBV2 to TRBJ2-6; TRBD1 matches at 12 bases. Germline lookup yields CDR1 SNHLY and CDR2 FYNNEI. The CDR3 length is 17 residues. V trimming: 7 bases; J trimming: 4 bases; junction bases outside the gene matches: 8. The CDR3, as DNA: TGTGCCAGCACCCCGGGACAGGGGGCTCTGGGGGCCAACGTCCTGACTTTC. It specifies CASTPGQGALGANVLTF.